This is a list of T cell receptor beta chains from one sample in a study of shared clonotypes between healthy human individuals. The table came from immunoSEQ multiplex PCR; TCRdb's copy has only in-frame clones and leaves some out. The table includes some 2,500,000 clones, approximately 93% detected once. The specimen was naive CD4+ T cells from PBMCs. These receptor sequences come from a man between 18 and 29 years old in good health. Some clones in this sample may be carry-over from other donors' samples. The CDR3 runs from the conserved cysteine through the conserved F or W. Fields, in order: J gene, CDR3 length, V gene, clone size, D gene, CDR3 protein, CDR3 DNA. The D gene is left open where the match is weak. Only some rows state a clone size, as once, few, many or a class for expanded clones.

J: TRBJ2-3; length: 17; V: TRBV25-1; size: .; D: TRBD1; CDR3: CASSERIWTGMTDTQYF; DNA: TGTGCCAGCAGTGAGCGAATATGGACAGGGATGACAGATACGCAGTATTTT
J: TRBJ2-1; length: 17; V: TRBV11-3; size: .; D: TRBD2; CDR3: CASSPGPGLADYNEQFF; DNA: TGTGCCAGCAGCCCAGGCCCGGGACTAGCGGACTACAATGAGCAGTTCTTC
J: TRBJ1-2; length: 13; V: TRBV2; size: .; D: TRBD1; CDR3: CASSADRENGYTF; DNA: TGTGCCAGCAGTGCGGACAGGGAAAATGGCTACACCTTC
J: TRBJ2-1; length: 17; V: TRBV9; size: once; D: TRBD2; CDR3: CASSVEGLGTGGNEQFF; DNA: TGTGCCAGCAGCGTAGAGGGTCTCGGGACGGGGGGAAATGAGCAGTTCTTC
J: TRBJ2-7; length: 13; V: TRBV27; size: .; D: .; CDR3: CASSFLGSYEQYF; DNA: TGTGCCAGCAGTTTTCTGGGCTCCTACGAGCAGTACTTC
J: TRBJ2-7; length: 14; V: TRBV11-2; size: once; D: .; CDR3: CASSPDWGAYEQYF; DNA: TGTGCCAGCAGCCCAGATTGGGGGGCCTACGAGCAGTACTTC
J: TRBJ1-5; length: 15; V: TRBV19; size: .; D: TRBD1; CDR3: CASSIAGGEAQPQHF; DNA: TGTGCCAGTAGTATTGCAGGGGGTGAGGCTCAGCCCCAGCATTTT
J: TRBJ2-7; length: 13; V: TRBV27; size: .; D: .; CDR3: CASSFYSSYEQYF; DNA: TGTGCCAGCAGTTTTTACAGCTCCTACGAGCAGTACTTC
J: TRBJ2-1; length: 16; V: TRBV18; size: .; D: TRBD2; CDR3: CASSPYWTSGNNEQFF; DNA: TGTGCCAGCTCACCCTATTGGACTAGCGGTAACAATGAGCAGTTCTTC
J: TRBJ1-1; length: 17; V: TRBV7-3; size: .; D: .; CDR3: CASSSRAPSGMNTEAFF; DNA: TGTGCCAGCAGCTCAAGAGCACCTTCGGGGATGAACACTGAAGCTTTCTTT
J: TRBJ2-7; length: 17; V: TRBV11-2; size: .; D: TRBD2; CDR3: CASSLDRSGRVDNEQYF; DNA: TGTGCCAGCAGCTTAGATCGGAGCGGGAGGGTTGATAACGAGCAGTACTTC
J: TRBJ2-2; length: 15; V: TRBV11-2; size: once; D: .; CDR3: CASSFSLLNTGELFF; DNA: TGTGCCAGCAGCTTTTCACTACTTAACACCGGGGAGCTGTTTTTT
J: TRBJ2-7; length: 14; V: TRBV10-3; size: .; D: TRBD1; CDR3: CAISEGQGANEQYF; DNA: TGTGCCATCAGTGAGGGACAGGGGGCGAACGAGCAGTACTTC
J: TRBJ2-2; length: 15; V: TRBV7-6; size: once; D: .; CDR3: CASSFQGLGTGELFF; DNA: TGTGCCAGCAGCTTCCAGGGGCTCGGCACCGGGGAGCTGTTTTTT
J: TRBJ2-7; length: 14; V: TRBV19; size: .; D: .; CDR3: CAPYDPGQNYEQYF; DNA: TGTGCCCCCTACGACCCGGGACAAAACTACGAGCAGTACTTC
J: TRBJ2-7; length: 15; V: TRBV5-1; size: .; D: TRBD2; CDR3: CASSLRTSGGHEQYF; DNA: TGCGCCAGCAGCCTCCGGACTAGCGGGGGCCACGAGCAGTACTTC
J: TRBJ2-1; length: 16; V: TRBV18; size: .; D: .; CDR3: CASSPPSPRGINEQFF; DNA: TGTGCCAGCTCACCACCTTCCCCACGGGGGATTAATGAGCAGTTCTTC
J: TRBJ1-5; length: 16; V: TRBV18; size: .; D: .; CDR3: CASSPAQGSSNQPQHF; DNA: TGTGCCAGCTCACCAGCCCAGGGATCTAGCAATCAGCCCCAGCATTTT
J: TRBJ1-3; length: 13; V: TRBV29-1; size: .; D: .; CDR3: CSVAHISGNTIYF; DNA: TGCAGCGTTGCCCATATCTCTGGAAACACCATATATTTT
J: TRBJ1-6; length: 14; V: TRBV5-1; size: .; D: .; CDR3: CASSSGSGGSPLHF; DNA: TGCGCCAGCAGCTCCGGATCGGGGGGCTCACCCCTCCACTTT
J: TRBJ1-1; length: 12; V: TRBV19; size: .; D: .; CDR3: CAPRRGCTEAFF; DNA: TGTGCCCCGAGAAGGGGGTGCACTGAAGCTTTCTTT
J: TRBJ1-1; length: 14; V: TRBV27; size: .; D: TRBD1; CDR3: CASSLNRGGTEAFF; DNA: TGTGCCAGCAGTTTGAACAGGGGGGGCACTGAAGCTTTCTTT
J: TRBJ1-2; length: 15; V: TRBV19; size: .; D: TRBD1; CDR3: CASSTPQGPNYGYTF; DNA: TGTGCCAGTAGTACCCCACAGGGGCCTAACTATGGCTACACCTTC
J: TRBJ2-7; length: 12; V: TRBV6-5; size: .; D: .; CDR3: CASSYGTGEQYF; DNA: TGTGCCAGCAGTTACGGAACCGGGGAGCAGTACTTC
J: TRBJ2-7; length: 13; V: TRBV5-4; size: .; D: .; CDR3: CASSLRQSYEQYF; DNA: TGTGCCAGCAGCTTAAGACAGTCCTACGAGCAGTACTTC
J: TRBJ1-5; length: 13; V: TRBV29-1; size: .; D: TRBD1; CDR3: CSAGQGGNQPQHF; DNA: TGCAGCGCTGGACAGGGGGGTAATCAGCCCCAGCATTTT
J: TRBJ2-3; length: 15; V: TRBV2; size: .; D: TRBD2; CDR3: CASRLAGVAGDTQYF; DNA: TGTGCCAGCAGACTAGCGGGAGTGGCGGGAGATACGCAGTATTTT
J: TRBJ2-3; length: 14; V: TRBV7-9; size: .; D: .; CDR3: CASSLDGAPNTQYF; DNA: TGTGCCAGCAGCTTAGATGGGGCCCCCAATACGCAGTATTTT
J: TRBJ2-7; length: 11; V: TRBV6-5; size: .; D: .; CDR3: CATAGAYEQYF; DNA: TGTGCCACCGCGGGCGCCTACGAGCAGTACTTC
J: TRBJ1-5; length: 14; V: TRBV28; size: .; D: .; CDR3: CASSLLNSNQPQHF; DNA: TGTGCCAGCAGTTTGCTGAATAGCAATCAGCCCCAGCATTTT
J: TRBJ1-2; length: 12; V: TRBV28; size: few; D: .; CDR3: CASSPTGYGYTF; DNA: TGTGCCAGCAGTCCCACAGGGTATGGCTACACCTTC
J: TRBJ2-7; length: 15; V: TRBV21-1; size: .; D: .; CDR3: CASSKWAGESYEQYF; DNA: TGTGCCAGCAGCAAATGGGCAGGGGAATCCTACGAGCAGTACTTC
J: TRBJ1-1; length: 11; V: TRBV5-1; size: .; D: TRBD1; CDR3: CASILGGEAFF; DNA: TGCGCCAGCATCTTAGGGGGCGAAGCTTTCTTT
J: TRBJ2-2; length: 14; V: TRBV2; size: .; D: .; CDR3: CASIPERRGGELFF; DNA: TGTGCCAGCATTCCCGAAAGGAGGGGTGGGGAGCTGTTTTTT
J: TRBJ1-2; length: 16; V: TRBV5-1; size: .; D: .; CDR3: CASSLARQGQNYGYTF; DNA: TGCGCCAGCAGCTTGGCCCGGCAGGGCCAGAACTATGGCTACACCTTC
J: TRBJ1-1; length: 17; V: TRBV21-1; size: .; D: .; CDR3: CASSKARGGLRDTEAFF; DNA: TGTGCCAGCAGCAAAGCGCGTGGGGGGCTGAGGGACACTGAAGCTTTCTTT
J: TRBJ2-1; length: 15; V: TRBV5-1; size: .; D: .; CDR3: CASSLVPGSYNEQFF; DNA: TGCGCCAGCAGCTTGGTGCCGGGGTCCTACAATGAGCAGTTCTTC
J: TRBJ2-2; length: 15; V: TRBV5-4; size: .; D: TRBD1; CDR3: CASSLDRGPTGELFF; DNA: TGTGCCAGCAGCTTGGACAGGGGGCCCACCGGGGAGCTGTTTTTT
J: TRBJ1-4; length: 15; V: TRBV7-2; size: .; D: TRBD1; CDR3: CASSLYRDRGEKLFF; DNA: TGTGCCAGCAGCTTATATCGGGACAGGGGTGAAAAACTGTTTTTT
J: TRBJ2-6; length: 11; V: TRBV15; size: .; D: .; CDR3: CATSRGRILTF; DNA: TGTGCCACCAGCAGAGGACGGATCCTGACTTTC
J: TRBJ1-1; length: 13; V: TRBV18; size: .; D: .; CDR3: CASSPRQGKEAFF; DNA: TGTGCCAGCTCACCTCGCCAGGGGAAAGAAGCTTTCTTT